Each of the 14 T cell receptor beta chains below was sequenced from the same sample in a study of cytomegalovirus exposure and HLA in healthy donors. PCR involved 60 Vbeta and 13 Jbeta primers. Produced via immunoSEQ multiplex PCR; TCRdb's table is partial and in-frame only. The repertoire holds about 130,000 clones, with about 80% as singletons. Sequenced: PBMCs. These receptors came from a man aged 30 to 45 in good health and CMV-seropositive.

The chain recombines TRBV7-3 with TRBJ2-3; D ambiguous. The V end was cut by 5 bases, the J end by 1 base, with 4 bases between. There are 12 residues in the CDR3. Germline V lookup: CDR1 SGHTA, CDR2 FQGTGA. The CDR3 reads CASSRGTDTQYF. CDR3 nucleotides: TGTGCCAGCAGCCGCGGCACAGATACGCAGTATTTT.

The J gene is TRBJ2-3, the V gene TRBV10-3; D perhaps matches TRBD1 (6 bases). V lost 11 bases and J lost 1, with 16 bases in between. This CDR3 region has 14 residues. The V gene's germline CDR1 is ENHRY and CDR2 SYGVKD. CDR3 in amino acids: CALGEGGGTDTQYF. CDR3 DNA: TGTGCCCTCGGGGAAGGGGGTGGCACAGATACGCAGTATTTT.

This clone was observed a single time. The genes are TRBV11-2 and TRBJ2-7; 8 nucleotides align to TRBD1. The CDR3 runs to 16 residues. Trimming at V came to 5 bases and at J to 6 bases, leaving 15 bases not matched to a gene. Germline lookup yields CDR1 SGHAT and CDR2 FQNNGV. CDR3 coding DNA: TGTGCCAGCAGCCTTGTGCGGACAGGGAAGGCTGGCGAGCAGTACTTC. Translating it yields CASSLVRTGKAGEQYF.

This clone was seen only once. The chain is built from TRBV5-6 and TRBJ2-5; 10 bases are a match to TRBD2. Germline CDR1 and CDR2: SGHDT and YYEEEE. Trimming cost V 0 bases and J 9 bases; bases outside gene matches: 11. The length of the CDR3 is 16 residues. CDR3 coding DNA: TGTGCCAGCAGCTTGGCTAGCGGGAGCGCCCTGGCGGCCCAGTACTTC. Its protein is CASSLASGSALAAQYF.

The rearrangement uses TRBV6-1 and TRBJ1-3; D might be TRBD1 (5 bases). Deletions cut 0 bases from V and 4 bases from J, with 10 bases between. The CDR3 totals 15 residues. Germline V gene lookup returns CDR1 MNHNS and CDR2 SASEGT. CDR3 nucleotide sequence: TGTGCCAGCAGTGAAGCGGAAGGGGCCGGAAACACCATATATTTT. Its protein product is CASSEAEGAGNTIYF.

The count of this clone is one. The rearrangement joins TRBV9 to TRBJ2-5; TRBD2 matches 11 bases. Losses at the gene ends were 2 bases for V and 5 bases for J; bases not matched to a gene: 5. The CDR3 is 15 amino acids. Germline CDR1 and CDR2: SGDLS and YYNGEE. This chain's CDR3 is CASSVSGRAGETQYF. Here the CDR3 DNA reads TGTGCCAGCAGCGTTAGCGGGAGGGCCGGGGAGACCCAGTACTTC.

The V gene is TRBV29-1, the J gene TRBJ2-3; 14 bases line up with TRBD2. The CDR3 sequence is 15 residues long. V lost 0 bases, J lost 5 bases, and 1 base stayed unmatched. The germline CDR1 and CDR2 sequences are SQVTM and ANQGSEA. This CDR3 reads CSVEEGLAGGDTQYF. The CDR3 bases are TGCAGCGTTGAAGAAGGACTAGCGGGAGGAGATACGCAGTATTTT.

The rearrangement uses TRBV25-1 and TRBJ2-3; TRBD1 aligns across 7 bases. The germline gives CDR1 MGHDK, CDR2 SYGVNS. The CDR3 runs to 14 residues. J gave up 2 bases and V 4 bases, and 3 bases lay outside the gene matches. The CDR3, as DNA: TGTGCCAGCAGTGGACAGGGTGACACAGATACGCAGTATTTT. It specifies CASSGQGDTDTQYF.

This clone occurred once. Here the CDR3 DNA reads TGTGCCAGCAGGGGGCGGGAGCAGTACTTC. Protein sequence: CASRGREQYF. The rearrangement uses TRBV28 and TRBJ2-5, with 7 nucleotides matching TRBD2. The trim removed 6 bases at V and 11 bases at J, leaving 3 bases unmatched. The CDR3 runs 10 residues. Germline lookup yields CDR1 MDHEN and CDR2 SYDVKM.

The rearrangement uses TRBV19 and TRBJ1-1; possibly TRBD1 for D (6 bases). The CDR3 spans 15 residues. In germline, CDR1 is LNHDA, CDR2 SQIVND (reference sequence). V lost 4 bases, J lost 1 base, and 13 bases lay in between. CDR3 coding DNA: TGTGCCAGTAGTAAAGGGGGAGACGCGAACACTGAAGCTTTCTTT. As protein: CASSKGGDANTEAFF.

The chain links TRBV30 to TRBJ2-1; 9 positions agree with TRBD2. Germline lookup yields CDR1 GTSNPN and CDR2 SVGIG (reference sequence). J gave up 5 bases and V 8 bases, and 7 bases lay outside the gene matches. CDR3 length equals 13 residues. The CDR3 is CAAGAGGDNEQFF. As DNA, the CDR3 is TGTGCCGCCGGGGCGGGAGGGGACAATGAGCAGTTCTTC.

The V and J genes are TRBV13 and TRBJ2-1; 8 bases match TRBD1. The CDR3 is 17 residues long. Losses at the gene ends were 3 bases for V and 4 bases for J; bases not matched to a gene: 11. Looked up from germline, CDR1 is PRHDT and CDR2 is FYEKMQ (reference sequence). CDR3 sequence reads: CASSFRAGTGIYNEQFF. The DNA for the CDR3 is TGTGCCAGCAGCTTTAGGGCCGGGACAGGAATATACAATGAGCAGTTCTTC.

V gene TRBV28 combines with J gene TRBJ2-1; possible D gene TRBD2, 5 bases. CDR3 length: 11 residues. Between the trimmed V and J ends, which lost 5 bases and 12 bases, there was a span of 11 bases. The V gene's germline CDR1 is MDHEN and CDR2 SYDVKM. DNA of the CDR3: TGTGCCAGCAGTGAAACTAGACTGCAGTTCTTC. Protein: CASSETRLQFF. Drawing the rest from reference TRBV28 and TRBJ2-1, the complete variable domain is DVKVTQSSRYLVKRTGEKVFLECVQDMDHENMFWYRQDPGLGLRLIYFSYDVKMKEKGDIPEGYSVSREKKERFSLILESASTNQTSMYLCASSETRLQFFGPGTRLTVL.

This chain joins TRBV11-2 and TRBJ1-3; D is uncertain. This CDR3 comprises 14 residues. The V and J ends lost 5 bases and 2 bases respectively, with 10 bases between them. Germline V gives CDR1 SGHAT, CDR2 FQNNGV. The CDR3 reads CASSHNRAGNTIYF. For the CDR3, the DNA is TGTGCCAGCAGCCATAACCGGGCTGGAAACACCATATATTTT.